This record concerns one TCR beta chain sequence. This specimen belongs to a study of T-cell memory formation after mild COVID-19. From the 5' RACE reads, TCRdb called clonotypes with MiXCR, one entry per CDR3 protein. The table records some 69,000 distinct CDR3 sequences, around 17% of them present only once. The sequencing sample was made of PBMCs or a T cell subset sorted from them (not recorded which). This receptor was obtained from an adult woman who had mild COVID-19 (a few samples of this study predate the infection). Cell type and time point are not known.

CDR3 residues: CASRLFGTGDNEQFF. In nucleotides, the CDR3 is TGTGCCAGCAGACTATTCGGGACAGGGGACAATGAGCAGTTCTTC. The V and J genes are TRBV6-5 and TRBJ2-1; 10 bases match TRBD1. The CDR3 has 15 residues. Germline V gene data show CDR1 as MNHEY and CDR2 as SVGAGI. V was pared by 6 bases and J by 5 bases, with 7 bases of the junction left unmatched.